This TCR beta chain was retrieved from a study of blood T cell repertoires in COVID-19. In the authors' workflow: By means of reference gene primer amplification, nucleated cell counts were estimated. Using immunoSEQ multiplex PCR, the repertoire was profiled, and TCRdb retains in-frame clones only, with some absent. V and J calls and clone size are copied from that table; D and trimming were computed from the DNA. Among hundreds of thousands of clones listed, approximately 86% were seen once. V was shortened by 0 bases and J by 2 bases, with 11 bases between the two germline ends. CDR3 length: 16 amino acids. Germline V gives CDR1 LNHNV, CDR2 YYDKDF (reference sequence).

The chain links TRBV15 to TRBJ1-5; unclear D gene. The specimen was peripheral blood. The source of this sequence is a woman in her 70s with COVID-19, enrolled during active disease. The DNA of the CDR3 is TGTGCCACCAGCAGAGATACGCGGGGTGGCAATCAGCCCCAGCATTTT. Its translation: CATSRDTRGGNQPQHF.